The entry below describes one TCR beta chain. Its antigen remains unidentified. Donors showed nominal health when sampled, although they likely had unrecorded immune exposures. The PCR was carried out with 60 Vbeta primers and 13 Jbeta primers. Assay used: immunoSEQ multiplex PCR; TCRdb lists only in-frame clones, some missing. This table has 85,000 to 120,000 clones, roughly four fifths appearing once. This CDR3 comprises 16 residues. V was clipped by 4 bases and J by 4 bases, with 20 bases between them. Germline assignment: CDR1 SGHRS and CDR2 YFSETQ. This entry comes from a study of cytomegalovirus exposure and HLA in healthy donors. The study's findings and limits: A highly shared variant cluster was judged a likely technical artifact. Productive status was seen about 87% or about 30% of the time for most TCR beta V segments in an earlier analysis. The study dropped some indistinguishable V segments, TRBV6-2 and TRBV6-3 among them.

The sequence came from a man aged 50 to 59 in good health and CMV-seronegative. The sample taken for sequencing was PBMCs. The rearrangement uses TRBV5-1 and TRBJ1-1; D is possibly TRBD1 (5 bases). This CDR3 reads CASSQQGGSIGTEAFF. The DNA of the CDR3 is TGCGCCAGCAGCCAGCAGGGTGGGTCTATCGGCACTGAAGCTTTCTTT.